The 14 T cell receptor beta chains in this list originate from one sample, sequenced in a study of Ad26.COV2.S vaccination and SARS-CoV-2 variants (dated by TCRdb to the early 2020s). Library construction relied on the immunoSEQ multiplex PCR assay. TCRdb limited this immuneACCESS table to in-frame rearrangements with V and J called. A share of clones is missing; checked studies link under half to unresolved V genes, and the rest is unexplained. This sample is represented by about 460,000 clones; 80% to 90% of them were singletons. Approximately 1.7% of the sample lies in the top ten. What the treatment or condition label conveys for this sample: some 19 received Ad26.COV2.S at low or high dose, single or two shots; roughly five received placebo; per-sample allocation not given. For vaccine and placebo recipients, repertoires were sequenced using samples collected on day 63 after the first injection.

Sequencing was performed on peripheral blood, taken in a trial of Ad26.COV2.S vaccine versus placebo. The receptors were gathered from a person between 18 and 60 years old who received the Ad26.COV2.S COVID-19 vaccine or a placebo.

The chain links TRBV7-8 to TRBJ2-1; D not certain. The CDR3 is made up of 17 amino acids. Germline loops: CDR1 SGHVS, CDR2 FQNEAQ. V was trimmed by 0 bases and J by 0 bases, leaving 12 bases between them. The DNA of the CDR3 is TGTGCCAGCAGCTTAGCGCTGGCTCCGAGCTCCTACAATGAGCAGTTCTTC. Amino acid sequence: CASSLALAPSSYNEQFF.

The chain uses TRBV19 and TRBJ2-7; possibly TRBD1 for D (5 bases). V lost 3 bases and J lost 5, with 17 bases in between. Looked up from germline, CDR1 is LNHDA and CDR2 is SQIVND (reference sequence). This CDR3 comprises 15 residues. The CDR3 nucleotides are TGTGCCAGTAGTATCGGCCAGGGAAGTGTACACGAGCAGTACTTC. Translated, it gives CASSIGQGSVHEQYF.

Note on this clone: The same CDR3 can be traced to other DNA sequences in this sample. The chain uses TRBV2 and TRBJ1-1; D may be TRBD1 (5 bases). The CDR3 consists of 13 residues. Germline CDR1 SNHLY, CDR2 FYNNEI. The ends were cut back, 4 bases at V and 0 bases at J, with 6 bases in the middle. As DNA, the CDR3 is TGTGCCAGCAGTGGACAGCTGAACACTGAAGCTTTCTTT. Residues: CASSGQLNTEAFF.

This clone was seen a few times. Other DNA sequences of this sample code for an identical CDR3. The V and J genes are TRBV6-2 or TRBV6-3 and TRBJ1-5; tentatively, D is TRBD1 (6 bases). The CDR3 length is 15 residues. Germline CDR1 and CDR2: MNHEY and SVGEGT. V was cut by 0 bases and J by 0 bases, with 6 bases left in between. For the CDR3, the DNA is TGTGCCAGCAGTTACTCGGGGGCTAGCAATCAGCCCCAGCATTTT. The encoded protein is CASSYSGASNQPQHF.

This sequence joins TRBV7-2 and TRBJ2-2; no reliable D call. Per germline, CDR1 SGHTA and CDR2 FQGNSA. V shed 1 base and J shed 4 bases, with 10 bases lying between them. The CDR3 contains 15 residues. The CDR3 is CASSLVAISTGELFF. The CDR3 region has the DNA TGTGCCAGCAGCTTAGTGGCTATCTCCACCGGGGAGCTGTTTTTT.

The rearrangement joins TRBV2 to TRBJ2-1; no firm D call. CDR1 is SNHLY and CDR2 is FYNNEI in the germline V gene. The CDR3 has 13 residues. V lost 7 bases to trimming and J lost 0 bases, with 7 bases between them. CDR3 nucleotides: TGTGCCAGCAATGGGCTCTCCTACAATGAGCAGTTCTTC. Encoded protein: CASNGLSYNEQFF.

This chain uses TRBV6-5 with TRBJ1-5; 7 nucleotides match TRBD1. The CDR3 loop spans 15 amino acids. Germline V gene data show CDR1 as MNHEY and CDR2 as SVGAGI. The J segment lost 5 bases and the V segment lost 5 bases, leaving 9 bases of the junction unmatched. In DNA form, the CDR3 reads TGTGCCAGCAGTCCATCGGACAGGACCTATCAGCCCCAGCATTTT. Amino acid sequence: CASSPSDRTYQPQHF.

This clone was seen only once. One end of the junction varies from germline; a read error may be responsible. The J gene is TRBJ2-7, the V gene TRBV15; TRBD2 matches at 7 bases. This CDR3 has 16 amino acids. Germline V lookup: CDR1 LNHNV, CDR2 YYDKDF (reference sequence). The CDR3 DNA follows: TGTGCCACCAGCCGAGATAGCGCGGGGGAGGGCTACGAGCAGTACTTC. Encoded protein: CATSRDSAGEGYEQYF.

This chain links TRBV7-9 with TRBJ2-7; TRBD1 might be the D (6 bases). Germline CDR1 SEHNR, CDR2 FQNEAQ (reference sequence). This CDR3 is 13 amino acids long. The V and J ends lost 4 bases and 4 bases respectively, with 11 bases between them. The CDR3 loop reads CASSSGQIYEQYF. In DNA, the CDR3 is TGTGCCAGCAGCTCCGGACAGATTTACGAGCAGTACTTC.

In DNA, the CDR3 is TGTGCCACCAGCAGAGGGACTAGGGAGTCCGAGCAGTACTTC. Its translation: CATSRGTRESEQYF. The chain has TRBV15 and TRBJ2-7, with TRBD2 matching 7 bases. CDR3 length equals 14 residues. V dropped 1 base and J dropped 6; count of bases not matched to a gene: 6. Germline CDR1 reads LNHNV; CDR2 reads YYDKDF (reference sequence).

The V call is TRBV27, the J call TRBJ2-5, with no clear D. Per the germline V gene, CDR1 is MNHEY and CDR2 is SMNVEV (reference sequence). The CDR3 loop spans 15 amino acids. Trimming shortened V by 3 bases and J by 2 bases, and 13 bases separated the two germline ends. The CDR3 is CASSFRVGSQETQYF. As DNA, the CDR3 is TGTGCCAGCAGTTTTCGTGTGGGATCTCAAGAGACCCAGTACTTC.

J is TRBJ1-6 and V is TRBV10-2, with TRBD1 matching 10 bases. The CDR3 is 15 amino acids. The V segment lost 8 bases and the J segment 10 bases; nucleotides outside the gene matches: 11. Germline V gene sequence: CDR1 WSHSY, CDR2 SAAADI. The CDR3 reads CASLKTGTGDSPLHF. In DNA, the CDR3 is TGCGCCAGCCTGAAAACCGGGACAGGGGACTCACCCCTCCACTTT.

This rearrangement joins TRBV6-6 to TRBJ1-6, with 7 bases identical to TRBD1. Germline V gene data show CDR1 as MNHNY and CDR2 as SVGAGI (reference sequence). This CDR3 spans 17 amino acids. V gave up 6 bases and J gave up 0 bases; unmatched junction bases: 8. CDR3 coding DNA: TGTGCCAGCAGCCGATCGACAGGGAGCTCCTATAATTCACCCCTCCACTTT. Amino acid sequence: CASSRSTGSSYNSPLHF.

This clone was counted only a few times. The same CDR3 also results from other DNA sequences found in this sample. The chain recombines TRBV5-1 with TRBJ2-3; D is undetermined. The length of the CDR3 is 14 residues. V was cut by 0 bases and J by 0 bases, with 5 bases left in between. Germline V gene sequence: CDR1 SGHRS, CDR2 YFSETQ. The CDR3, as DNA: TGCGCCAGCAGCTTGGGTGGGAGCACAGATACGCAGTATTTT. As protein: CASSLGGSTDTQYF.